These 3 T cell receptor beta chains originate from one sample sequenced in a study of cytotoxic CD8 clonotypes in ibrutinib-treated CLL. Assay: immunoSEQ multiplex PCR; the TCRdb copy retains only in-frame clones and omits some. The sample has under 300,000 clones; 60% to 80% are singletons. Material: PBMCs, obtained at disease progression, from a patient treated with ibrutinib. The receptors were gathered from a human donor with chronic lymphocytic leukemia.

The genes are TRBV6-6 and TRBJ2-2; weak D call: TRBD2 (5 bases). There are 14 residues in the CDR3. Trimming removed 2 bases from V and 6 bases from J, with 10 bases in between. From germline, CDR1 is MNHNY and CDR2 SVGAGI (reference sequence). The CDR3 region is CASSYRSGSGELFF. As DNA, the CDR3 is TGTGCCAGCAGTTACCGCTCGGGGTCCGGGGAGCTGTTTTTT.

This clone was counted between two and nine times. The chain recombines TRBV2 with TRBJ2-1; possible D gene TRBD2, 5 bases. CDR3 length: 11 amino acids. Germline V gives CDR1 SNHLY, CDR2 FYNNEI. Trimming left V 7 bases short and J 11 bases short, with 12 bases between. For the CDR3, the DNA is TGTGCCAGCAATCTAGCCGCTCAGCAGTTCTTC. This codes for CASNLAAQQFF.

The V gene is TRBV9, the J gene TRBJ2-6, with D perhaps TRBD1 (5 bases). The CDR3 spans 20 residues. Germline V gives CDR1 SGDLS, CDR2 YYNGEE. Deletions cut 1 base from V and 0 bases from J, with 20 bases between. CDR3 sequence reads: CASSVSPGRVSFSGANVLTF. The DNA for the CDR3 is TGTGCCAGCAGCGTAAGCCCAGGGCGAGTCAGCTTCTCTGGGGCCAACGTCCTGACTTTC.